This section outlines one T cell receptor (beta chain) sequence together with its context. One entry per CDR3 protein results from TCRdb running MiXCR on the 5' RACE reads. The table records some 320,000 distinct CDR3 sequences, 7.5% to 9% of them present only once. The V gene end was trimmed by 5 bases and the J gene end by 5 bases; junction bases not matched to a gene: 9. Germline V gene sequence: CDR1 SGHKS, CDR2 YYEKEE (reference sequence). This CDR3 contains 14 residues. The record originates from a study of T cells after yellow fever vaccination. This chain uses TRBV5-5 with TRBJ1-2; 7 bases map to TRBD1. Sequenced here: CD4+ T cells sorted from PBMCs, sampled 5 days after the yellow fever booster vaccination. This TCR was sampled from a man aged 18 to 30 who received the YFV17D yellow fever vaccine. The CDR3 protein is CASRKRDSPYGYTF. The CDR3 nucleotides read TGTGCCAGCAGGAAACGGGACAGCCCTTATGGCTACACCTTC.